This T cell receptor beta chain is from a study of cytomegalovirus exposure and HLA in healthy donors. Study-level points and caveats: Earlier findings revealed that most TCR beta V segments proved productive either about 87% or about 30% of the time.

This CDR3 contains 13 residues. Looked up from germline, CDR1 is MGHRA and CDR2 is YSYEKL. Trimming removed 4 bases from V and 4 bases from J, with 9 bases in between. As concerns this clone: Antigen unknown.

13 Jbeta primers and 60 Vbeta primers were used for the PCR. Sequencing was performed with immunoSEQ multiplex PCR; in TCRdb, only in-frame clones are kept and a portion is missing. The sample holds more than 100,000 clones; about three quarters are singletons and the top ten take approximately 3.5%. The TCR originated in a woman aged 25 to 39 in good health and CMV-seropositive. The specimen was PBMCs. The chain combines TRBV4-1 with TRBJ2-3; D remains unclear. The CDR3: CASSRDEADTQYF. As DNA, the CDR3 is TGCGCCAGCAGCCGAGACGAGGCAGATACGCAGTATTTT.